This T cell receptor beta chain was sequenced for a study of blood T cell repertoires in COVID-19. Study-wide background: Samples taken during acute and convalescent COVID-19 were collected in the United States, Italy and Spain. From T cells, B-cell-depleted T cells, or PBMCs came the material, which was cDNA or gDNA.

In the authors' workflow: Using reference gene primer amplification, nucleated cell counts were estimated. Clones were read by immunoSEQ multiplex PCR, and TCRdb kept only the in-frame ones, dropping some. The V and J calls and clone size are taken from that table; D and trimming were inferred from the DNA. The data hold 64,000 or so clones, with roughly 88% observed a single time. V was clipped by 2 bases and J by 3 bases, with 7 bases between them. This CDR3 comprises 13 residues. Germline lookup yields CDR1 SNHLY and CDR2 FYNNEI. The specimen sequenced was peripheral blood. The chain links TRBV2 to TRBJ1-2, with a tentative D call TRBD1 (6 bases). The clonotype was recovered from a human donor in a cohort sampled during active COVID-19. Here the CDR3 reads CASSEPGDYGYTF. DNA of the CDR3: TGTGCCAGCAGTGAACCAGGGGACTATGGCTACACCTTC.